This T cell receptor (beta chain) was captured in a study of Graves' ophthalmopathy and Graves' hyperthyroidism. Of note for this clonotype: The antigen is unknown.

Study outcomes and limitations: A majority of expanded thyroid clonotypes exceeding 0.001 frequency were likewise present in blood. The model flagged ophthalmopathy progression at roughly 70% sensitivity and nearly 75% specificity.

The CDR3 runs to 15 residues. V shed 0 bases, J shed 3 bases, and the junction held 4 bases outside the gene matches. Germline V gene lookup returns CDR1 SGHTA and CDR2 FQGNSA. Amplification of the TCR beta CDR3 regions used RNA transcripts (as template). HTBI-primed first-round RT-PCR preceded second-round multiplex PCR. MiXCR, applied by TCRdb to the multiplex PCR reads, yields one record per CDR3 protein. The repertoire consists of 1 million to 1.3 million distinct CDR3 sequences, with about 38% occurring once and the leading ten covering around 10%. The receptor was isolated from an adult man with Graves' hyperthyroidism. The chain couples TRBV7-2 to TRBJ2-5, with 7 bases fitting TRBD2. What was sequenced was peripheral blood or thyroid tissue (not recorded which). CDR3 in DNA: TGTGCCAGCAGCTTAGCGGGGAGGGCGGAAGAGACCCAGTACTTC. This codes for CASSLAGRAEETQYF.